The sequence of this T cell receptor beta chain was determined in a study of control samples from healthy donors and cancer patients. Using immunoSEQ multiplex PCR, the repertoire was profiled, and TCRdb retains in-frame clones only, with some absent. This sample has tens of thousands of clones, with 70% to 90% found just once. V trimming: 4 bases; J trimming: 2 bases; junction bases outside the gene matches: 7. Germline V lookup: CDR1 SGHRS, CDR2 YFSETQ. This CDR3 comprises 16 residues. Material for sequencing was blood. The chain has TRBV5-1 and TRBJ2-3; 10 bases align to TRBD2. The sequence derives from a woman aged 45-60 years in good health. The CDR3, as DNA: TGCGCCAGCAGCCCCGGCACTAGCGGGGTCACAGATACGCAGTATTTT. The encoded protein is CASSPGTSGVTDTQYF.